The rows below give T cell receptor beta chains drawn from one sample of a study of Graves' ophthalmopathy and Graves' hyperthyroidism. TCRdb reanalysed the multiplex PCR reads using MiXCR and keeps one entry per CDR3 protein. The sample holds about 370,000 distinct CDR3 sequences, roughly 15% seen once. Sequenced: peripheral blood. These receptors all come from an adult woman with stable Graves' hyperthyroidism. The conserved cysteine and the conserved F or W are not part of the CDR3 here. Fields, in order: CDR3 length, J gene, D gene, V gene, CDR3 protein. D genes are given only for firm matches.

12	TRBJ2-5	.	TRBV19	ASSITRDQETQY
16	TRBJ2-4	TRBD2	TRBV7-2	ASSATSGIQLAKNIQY
13	TRBJ2-7	.	TRBV7-8	ASSLDSSSSYEQY
16	TRBJ2-5	TRBD2	TRBV9	ASSVGGGTSVVEETQY
14	TRBJ2-2	.	TRBV28	ASINPGTTNTGELF
13	TRBJ2-7	TRBD1	TRBV20-1	SARETGTGYYEQY
13	TRBJ1-2	TRBD1	TRBV11-2	ASSPIGQGNYGYT
10	TRBJ2-7	.	TRBV29-1	SAGGGPYEQY
13	TRBJ1-5	.	TRBV19	ASNHRQNPNQPQH
10	TRBJ2-2	TRBD1	TRBV28	ASDRGSGELF
11	TRBJ2-7	TRBD1	TRBV14	ASSQDRTGGSY
11	TRBJ1-2	.	TRBV5-6	ASSWDGSRGYT
12	TRBJ2-7	.	TRBV4-1	ASSQVGRANEQY
14	TRBJ2-4	.	TRBV5-5	ASSLREQGFKNIQY
17	TRBJ1-2	TRBD1	TRBV3-1	ASSQSPGTGVLLDYGYT
9	TRBJ1-2	.	TRBV6-2/TRBV6-3	ASSGPHGYT
14	TRBJ2-5	TRBD2	TRBV5-1	ASSFGASGNQETQY
16	TRBJ2-2	TRBD2	TRBV11-2	ASSWFFLAGAGVGELF
16	TRBJ1-5	.	TRBV6-2/TRBV6-3	ASSYSKNMRQGAQPQH